A single sample gave rise to the 26 T cell receptor beta chains below, sequenced in a study of blood T cell repertoires in COVID-19. Profiled with immunoSEQ multiplex PCR; TCRdb holds only in-frame clones, not every one. The data contain tens of thousands of clones, about 90% of them singletons. Sample: peripheral blood. The receptors were sampled from a man aged 45-60 years with active COVID-19.

The V call is TRBV28, the J call TRBJ1-5; TRBD1 is a possible D gene (5 bases). The CDR3 has 15 amino acids. Looked up from germline, CDR1 is MDHEN and CDR2 is SYDVKM. V lost 5 bases and J 0 bases, leaving 11 bases between the germline ends. The CDR3 DNA follows: TGTGCCAGCAGTCAGGGAGGGTTTAGCAATCAGCCCCAGCATTTT. Translating it yields CASSQGGFSNQPQHF.

The chain carries TRBV5-1 and TRBJ2-7, with 12 bases identical to TRBD2. Looked up from germline, CDR1 is SGHRS and CDR2 is YFSETQ. The V segment lost 4 bases and the J segment 4 bases; nucleotides outside the gene matches: 9. The CDR3 is 16 amino acids. The CDR3 spells CASSPSPTSGGYEQYF. The CDR3 region has the DNA TGCGCCAGCAGCCCATCACCGACTAGCGGGGGTTACGAGCAGTACTTC.

V is TRBV7-8 and J is TRBJ1-2; D gene unclear. This CDR3 comprises 13 residues. Trimming took 1 base from V and 6 from J, leaving 9 bases between them. Germline V CDR1 and CDR2: SGHVS, FQNEAQ. This chain's CDR3 is CASSLGYADGYTF. The CDR3 DNA is TGTGCCAGCAGCTTAGGCTACGCCGATGGCTACACCTTC.

V and J are TRBV29-1 and TRBJ2-3; possible D gene TRBD2, 5 bases. Germline V lookup: CDR1 SQVTM, CDR2 ANQGSEA. The CDR3 has 13 amino acids. V gave up 4 bases and J gave up 0 bases, with 8 bases separating them. CDR3 sequence: CSVGRTSTDTQYF. CDR3 sequence (DNA): TGCAGCGTTGGCCGGACTAGCACAGATACGCAGTATTTT.

V gene TRBV5-1 combines with J gene TRBJ2-7; tentative D call: TRBD2 (5 bases). The CDR3 consists of 17 residues. Germline CDR1 and CDR2: SGHRS and YFSETQ. V lost 4 bases to trimming and J lost 3 bases, with 23 bases between them. CDR3 sequence: CASSPGAGWQDNYEQYF. CDR3 DNA sequence: TGCGCCAGCAGCCCAGGTGCGGGTTGGCAGGATAACTACGAGCAGTACTTC.

This chain connects TRBV5-5 to TRBJ1-2, with D maybe TRBD1 (5 bases). The ends were cut back, 0 bases at V and 2 bases at J, with 11 bases in the middle. This CDR3 is 15 amino acids long. In germline, CDR1 is SGHKS, CDR2 YYEKEE (reference sequence). CDR3 in DNA: TGTGCCAGCAGCTTGGCACAGGATGGCAACTATGGCTACACCTTC. Its protein product is CASSLAQDGNYGYTF.

This rearrangement joins TRBV3-1 (or the pseudogene TRBV3-2) to TRBJ2-5; 7 nucleotides line up with TRBD2. Germline CDR1 reads LGHDT; CDR2 reads YNNKEL (reference sequence). This CDR3 comprises 14 residues. Unmatched junction bases numbered 5, after V lost 2 bases and J lost 5 bases. CDR3 protein: CASSQYLAAETQYF. The CDR3 coding sequence is TGTGCCAGCAGCCAATATCTAGCGGCGGAGACCCAGTACTTC.

This chain uses TRBV5-1 with TRBJ1-2, with TRBD1 matching over 7 bases. With V trimmed by 4 bases and J by 4 bases, 10 bases remained unmatched. Germline CDR1 is SGHRS and CDR2 is YFSETQ. The CDR3 covers 15 residues. CDR3 bases: TGCGCCAGCAGCGCTCAACCGGGACAGACCTATGGCTACACCTTC. Encoded protein: CASSAQPGQTYGYTF.

The rearrangement uses TRBV5-1 and TRBJ1-1; D uncertain. The CDR3 length is 13 residues. Per germline, CDR1 SGHRS and CDR2 YFSETQ. Trimming took 1 base from V and 1 from J, leaving 5 bases between them. The chain's CDR3 is CASSLLSNTEAFF. The CDR3 coding sequence is TGCGCCAGCAGCTTGCTATCGAACACTGAAGCTTTCTTT.

The chain has TRBV9 and TRBJ1-1; D uncertain. Trimming left V 0 bases short and J 1 base short, with 4 bases between. This CDR3 has 13 amino acids. Germline V gives CDR1 SGDLS, CDR2 YYNGEE. CDR3 DNA: TGTGCCAGCAGCGTAGAAGCGAACACTGAAGCTTTCTTT. Translating it yields CASSVEANTEAFF.

The chain has TRBV5-6 and TRBJ1-5; tentatively, D is TRBD1 (5 bases). The CDR3 is 12 residues long. CDR1 is SGHDT and CDR2 is YYEEEE in the germline V gene. V dropped 2 bases and J dropped 7 bases, with 7 bases sitting between them. The CDR3: CASSFDRQPQHF. CDR3 nucleotides: TGTGCCAGCAGCTTCGACAGACAGCCCCAGCATTTT.

The genes are TRBV10-3 and TRBJ2-7; a possible D gene is TRBD1 (6 bases). Germline-derived CDR1 and CDR2 are ENHRY and SYGVKD. V was shortened by 0 bases and J by 2 bases, with 11 bases between the two germline ends. The CDR3 contains 15 residues. In nucleotides, the CDR3 is TGTGCCATCAGTGAGTCCGGGACATCTGCCTACGAGCAGTACTTC. It specifies CAISESGTSAYEQYF.

The rearrangement joins TRBV2 to TRBJ2-3, with D perhaps TRBD1 (6 bases). Trimming cost V 6 bases and J 0 bases, with 16 bases left between them. Germline assignment: CDR1 SNHLY and CDR2 FYNNEI. The length of the CDR3 is 16 residues. Here the CDR3 reads CASSQPRDTSTDTQYF. The CDR3 coding sequence is TGTGCCAGCAGCCAACCTAGGGACACCAGCACAGATACGCAGTATTTT.

This chain connects TRBV7-8 to TRBJ1-1; 8 bases line up with TRBD1. The V segment lost 2 bases and the J segment 8 bases; nucleotides outside the gene matches: 4. The CDR3 length is 13 residues. The V gene's germline CDR1 is SGHVS and CDR2 FQNEAQ. CDR3 DNA sequence: TGTGCCAGCAGCTTAAGTGGACAGGGAGAAGCTTTCTTT. It encodes CASSLSGQGEAFF.

This chain links TRBV5-1 with TRBJ2-1; the D gene is possibly TRBD1 (5 bases). Germline V gene data show CDR1 as SGHRS and CDR2 as YFSETQ. CDR3 size: 14 residues. The germline V and J ends were trimmed by 0 bases and 10 bases, with 14 bases remaining between them. CDR3 sequence reads: CASSLELDTGEQFF. The CDR3 DNA reads TGCGCCAGCAGCTTGGAATTGGACACGGGCGAGCAGTTCTTC.

The J gene is TRBJ1-3, the V gene TRBV6-5; D not certain. This CDR3 is built from 15 residues. CDR1 and CDR2 from the germline V gene are MNHEY and SVGAGI. V was shortened by 7 bases and J by 0 bases, with 13 bases between the two germline ends. CDR3 protein: CASKMRLSSGNTIYF. In DNA, the CDR3 is TGTGCCAGCAAAATGAGGTTAAGCTCTGGAAACACCATATATTTT.

This chain joins TRBV6-5 and TRBJ1-6, with TRBD1 matching 9 bases. This CDR3 comprises 14 residues. V dropped 10 bases and J dropped 5; count of bases not matched to a gene: 6. Germline values: CDR1 MNHEY, CDR2 SVGAGI. The CDR3 is CAIGQGSNNSPLHF. Written as DNA, the CDR3 is TGTGCCATTGGACAGGGGAGCAATAATTCACCCCTCCACTTT.

The chain carries TRBV5-1 and TRBJ1-1; D unclear. Deletions cut 4 bases from V and 1 base from J, with 23 bases between. Germline CDR1 is SGHRS and CDR2 is YFSETQ. CDR3 length: 18 residues. The CDR3 DNA reads as TGCGCCAGCAGCCGTTGGGGAGGCCGGGCCGACCCGAACACTGAAGCTTTCTTT. Residues: CASSRWGGRADPNTEAFF.

V and J are TRBV2 and TRBJ1-5; TRBD1 agrees at 7 bases. The CDR3 is 15 amino acids. The junction had 6 bases not matched to a gene; V was cut back by 0 bases and J by 7 bases. The germline CDR1 and CDR2 sequences are SNHLY and FYNNEI. DNA of the CDR3: TGTGCCAGCAGTGAAGCACGGGCAGGGGGACAGCCCCAGCATTTT. Translated: CASSEARAGGQPQHF.

CDR3 region: CASSPRTFTYEQYF. CDR3 DNA sequence: TGTGCCAGCAGTCCTCGGACATTTACCTACGAGCAGTACTTC. The chain has TRBV6-5 and TRBJ2-7; tentatively, D is TRBD1 (5 bases). V lost 5 bases to trimming and J lost 2 bases, with 13 bases between them. The CDR3 covers 14 residues. Germline-derived CDR1 and CDR2 are MNHEY and SVGAGI.

The chain recombines TRBV11-2 with TRBJ2-1, with 8 bases lining up with TRBD2. The CDR3 covers 15 residues. CDR1 and CDR2 (germline): SGHAT, FQNNGV. After removal of 3 bases from V and 6 bases from J, the junction contained 7 bases not matched to a gene. CDR3 nucleotides: TGTGCCAGCAGCTTTTCACTAGCGGAAGTCAATGAGCAGTTCTTC. Translation gives CASSFSLAEVNEQFF.

The V gene is TRBV21-1, the J gene TRBJ2-7; the table calls TRBD2, which could not be checked here. TRBV21-1 is noted as a pseudogene. The CDR3 consists of 18 residues. CDR3 coding DNA: TGTGCCAGCGGATGCAGCGGACTAGCGGGAGGGCCCTCCTACGAGCAGTACTTC. Encoded protein: CASGCSGLAGGPSYEQYF.

The chain uses TRBV28 and TRBJ1-4; D not certain. Per the germline V gene, CDR1 is MDHEN and CDR2 is SYDVKM. This CDR3 has 14 amino acids. Trimming took off 4 bases at V and 5 bases at J, with 11 bases between the two ends. CDR3 protein: CASSSTRENEKLFF. CDR3 nucleotide sequence: TGTGCCAGCAGTTCGACAAGAGAAAATGAAAAACTGTTTTTT.

The chain recombines TRBV28 with TRBJ2-7, with D unresolved. The CDR3 is made up of 15 amino acids. The germline V gene has CDR1 MDHEN and CDR2 SYDVKM. V lost 6 bases and J 3 bases, leaving 18 bases between the germline ends. CDR3 in amino acids: CASSSRPGRNYEQYF. The CDR3 DNA sequence: TGTGCCAGCAGCTCGAGGCCGGGTCGTAACTACGAGCAGTACTTC. Full variable domain (missing parts from reference TRBV28 and TRBJ2-7): DVKVTQSSRYLVKRTGEKVFLECVQDMDHENMFWYRQDPGLGLRLIYFSYDVKMKEKGDIPEGYSVSREKKERFSLILESASTNQTSMYLCASSSRPGRNYEQYFGPGTRLTVT.

Judged by abundance, this clone is medium-sized. This rearrangement joins TRBV5-1 to TRBJ2-1, with 8 nucleotides matching TRBD2. V trimming: 1 base; J trimming: 6 bases; junction bases outside the gene matches: 9. The germline gives CDR1 SGHRS, CDR2 YFSETQ. The CDR3 sequence is 16 residues long. CDR3: CASSLSGTRKVNEQFF. DNA of the CDR3: TGCGCCAGCAGCTTGAGCGGGACTAGAAAGGTCAATGAGCAGTTCTTC.

The V call is TRBV29-1, the J call TRBJ2-7; 7 bases agree with TRBD1. The CDR3 has 14 amino acids. Germline loops: CDR1 SQVTM, CDR2 ANQGSEA. The V segment lost 2 bases and the J segment 2 bases; nucleotides outside the gene matches: 6. This CDR3 reads CSVETRDRAYEQYF. The CDR3 DNA reads as TGCAGCGTTGAAACCCGGGACAGAGCCTACGAGCAGTACTTC.